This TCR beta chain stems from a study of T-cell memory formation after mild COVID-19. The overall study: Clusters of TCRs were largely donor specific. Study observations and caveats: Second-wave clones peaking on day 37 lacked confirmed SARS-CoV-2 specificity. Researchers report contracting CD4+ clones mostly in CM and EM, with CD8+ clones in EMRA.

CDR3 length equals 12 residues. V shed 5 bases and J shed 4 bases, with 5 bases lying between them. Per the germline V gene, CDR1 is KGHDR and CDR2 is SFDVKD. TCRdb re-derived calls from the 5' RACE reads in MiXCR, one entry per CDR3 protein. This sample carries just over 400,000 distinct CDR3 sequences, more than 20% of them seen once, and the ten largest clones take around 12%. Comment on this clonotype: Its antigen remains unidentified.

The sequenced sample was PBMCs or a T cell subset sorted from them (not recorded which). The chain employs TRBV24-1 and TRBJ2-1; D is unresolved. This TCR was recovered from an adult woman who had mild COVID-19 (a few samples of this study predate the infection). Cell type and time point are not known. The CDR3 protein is CATSASYNEQFF. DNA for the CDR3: TGTGCCACCAGTGCCAGTTACAATGAGCAGTTCTTC.